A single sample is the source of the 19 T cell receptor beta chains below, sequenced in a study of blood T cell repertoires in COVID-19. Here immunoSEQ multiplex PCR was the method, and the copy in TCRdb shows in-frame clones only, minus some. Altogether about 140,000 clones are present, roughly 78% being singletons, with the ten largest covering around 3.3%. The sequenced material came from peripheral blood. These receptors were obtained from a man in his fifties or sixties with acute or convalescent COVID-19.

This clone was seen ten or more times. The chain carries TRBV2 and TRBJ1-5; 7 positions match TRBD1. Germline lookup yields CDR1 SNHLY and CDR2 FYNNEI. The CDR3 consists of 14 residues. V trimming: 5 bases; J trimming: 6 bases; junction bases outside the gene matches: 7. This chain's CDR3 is CASSPGQNGQPQHF. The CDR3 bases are TGTGCCAGCAGTCCGGGACAGAACGGTCAGCCCCAGCATTTT. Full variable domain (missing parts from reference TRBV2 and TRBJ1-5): EPEVTQTPSHQVTQMGQEVILRCVPISNHLYFYWYRQILGQKVEFLVSFYNNEISEKSEIFDDQFSVERPDGSNFTLKIRSTKLEDSAMYFCASSPGQNGQPQHFGDGTRLSIL.

CDR3 residues: CASALGRGGTDTQYF. CDR3 nucleotide sequence: TGTGCCAGCGCCCTCGGCAGGGGCGGCACAGATACGCAGTATTTT. The V gene is TRBV2, the J gene TRBJ2-3, with TRBD1 as a possible D gene (6 bases). CDR1 SNHLY and CDR2 FYNNEI come from the germline V gene. The germline V and J ends were trimmed by 8 bases and 1 base, with 16 bases remaining between them. This CDR3 has 15 amino acids.

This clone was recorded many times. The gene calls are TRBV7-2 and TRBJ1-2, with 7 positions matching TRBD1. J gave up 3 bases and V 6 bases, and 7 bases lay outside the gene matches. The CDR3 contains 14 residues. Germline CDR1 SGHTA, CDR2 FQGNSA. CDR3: CASRKGGTDYGYTF. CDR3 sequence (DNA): TGTGCCAGCAGGAAGGGCGGGACAGACTATGGCTACACCTTC.

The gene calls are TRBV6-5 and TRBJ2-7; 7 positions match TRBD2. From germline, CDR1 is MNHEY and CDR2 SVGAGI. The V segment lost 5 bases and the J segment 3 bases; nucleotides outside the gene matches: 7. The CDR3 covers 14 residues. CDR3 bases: TGTGCCAGCAGTAAGCGGGAAGGTTTCTACGAGCAGTACTTC. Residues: CASSKREGFYEQYF.

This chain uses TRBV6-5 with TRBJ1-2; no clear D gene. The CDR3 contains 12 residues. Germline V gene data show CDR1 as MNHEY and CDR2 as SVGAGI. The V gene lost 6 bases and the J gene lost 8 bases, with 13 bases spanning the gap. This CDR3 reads CASSPEVGGYTF. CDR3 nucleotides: TGTGCCAGCAGCCCGGAGGTAGGCGGCTACACCTTC.

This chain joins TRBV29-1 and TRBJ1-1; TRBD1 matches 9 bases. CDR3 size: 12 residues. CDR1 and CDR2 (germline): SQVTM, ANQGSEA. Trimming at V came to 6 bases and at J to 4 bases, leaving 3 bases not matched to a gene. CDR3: CSVGQGGTEAFF. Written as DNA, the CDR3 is TGCAGCGTGGGACAGGGCGGCACTGAAGCTTTCTTT.

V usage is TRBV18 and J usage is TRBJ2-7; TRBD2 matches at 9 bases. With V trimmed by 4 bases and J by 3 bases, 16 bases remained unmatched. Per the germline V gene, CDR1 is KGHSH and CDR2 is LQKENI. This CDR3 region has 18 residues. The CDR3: CASSLGTSTPRRGYEQYF. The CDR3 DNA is TGTGCCAGCTCACTGGGGACTAGCACTCCCCGAAGGGGCTACGAGCAGTACTTC. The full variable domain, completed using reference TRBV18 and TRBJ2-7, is NAGVMQNPRHLVRRRGQEARLRCSPMKGHSHVYWYRQLPEEGLKFMVYLQKENIIDESGMPKERFSAEFPKEGPSILRIQQVVRGDSAAYFCASSLGTSTPRRGYEQYFGPGTRLTVT.

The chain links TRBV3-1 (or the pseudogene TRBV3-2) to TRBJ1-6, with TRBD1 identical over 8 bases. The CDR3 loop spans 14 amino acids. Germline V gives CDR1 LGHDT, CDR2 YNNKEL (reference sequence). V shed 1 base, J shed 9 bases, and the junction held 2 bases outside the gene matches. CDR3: CASSQGRGLSPLHF. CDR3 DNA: TGTGCCAGCAGCCAAGGCAGGGGGCTTTCACCCCTCCACTTT.

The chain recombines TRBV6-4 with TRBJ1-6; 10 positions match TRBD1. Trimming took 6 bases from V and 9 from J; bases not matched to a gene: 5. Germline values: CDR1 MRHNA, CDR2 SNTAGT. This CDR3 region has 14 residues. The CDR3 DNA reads TGTGCCAGCAGGGGACAGGGGCTTACTTCACCCCTCCACTTT. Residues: CASRGQGLTSPLHF.

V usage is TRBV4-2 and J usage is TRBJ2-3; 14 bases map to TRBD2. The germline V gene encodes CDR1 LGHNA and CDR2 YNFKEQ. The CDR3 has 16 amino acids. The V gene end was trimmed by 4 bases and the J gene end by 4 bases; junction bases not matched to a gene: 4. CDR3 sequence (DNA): TGTGCCAGCAGCCTCGGGACTAGCGGGAGTGCAGATACGCAGTATTTT. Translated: CASSLGTSGSADTQYF.

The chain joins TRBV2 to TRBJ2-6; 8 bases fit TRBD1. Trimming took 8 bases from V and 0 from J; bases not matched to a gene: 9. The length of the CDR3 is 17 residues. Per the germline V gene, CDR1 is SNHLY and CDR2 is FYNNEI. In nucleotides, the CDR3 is TGTGCCAGCGTTTGGACAGGGCTAAACTCTGGGGCCAACGTCCTGACTTTC. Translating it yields CASVWTGLNSGANVLTF.

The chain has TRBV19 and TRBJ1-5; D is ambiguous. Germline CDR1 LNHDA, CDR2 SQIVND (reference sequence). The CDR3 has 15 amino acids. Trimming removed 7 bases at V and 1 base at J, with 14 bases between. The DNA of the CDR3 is TGTGCCAGTACCTCTCGAGGTGTGAGCAATCAGCCCCAGCATTTT. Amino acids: CASTSRGVSNQPQHF.

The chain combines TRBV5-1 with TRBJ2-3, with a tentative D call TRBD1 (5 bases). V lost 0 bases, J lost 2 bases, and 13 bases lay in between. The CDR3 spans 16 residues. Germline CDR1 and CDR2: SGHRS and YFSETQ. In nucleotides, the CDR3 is TGCGCCAGCAGCTTGGCGAACAGGCGAAACACAGATACGCAGTATTTT. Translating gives CASSLANRRNTDTQYF. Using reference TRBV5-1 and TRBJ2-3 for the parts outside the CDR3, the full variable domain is KAGVTQTPRYLIKTRGQQVTLSCSPISGHRSVSWYQQTPGQGLQFLFEYFSETQRNKGNFPGRFSGRQFSNSRSEMNVSTLELGDSALYLCASSLANRRNTDTQYFGPGTRLTVL.

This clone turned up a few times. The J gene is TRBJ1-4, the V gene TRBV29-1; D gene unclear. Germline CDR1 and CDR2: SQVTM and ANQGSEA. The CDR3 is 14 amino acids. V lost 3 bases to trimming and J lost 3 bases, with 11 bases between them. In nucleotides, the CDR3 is TGCAGCGTTGAGGGCGTTATGGCTAATGAAAAACTGTTTTTT. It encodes CSVEGVMANEKLFF. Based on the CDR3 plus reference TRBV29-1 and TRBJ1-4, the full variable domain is SAVISQKPSRDICQRGTSLTIQCQVDSQVTMMFWYRQQPGQSLTLIATANQGSEATYESGFVIDKFPISRPNLTFSTLTVSNMSPEDSSIYLCSVEGVMANEKLFFGSGTQLSVL.

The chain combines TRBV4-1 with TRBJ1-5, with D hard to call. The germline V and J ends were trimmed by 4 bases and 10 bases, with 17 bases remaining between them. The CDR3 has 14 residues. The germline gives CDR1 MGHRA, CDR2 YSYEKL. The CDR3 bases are TGCGCCAGCAGCCCTGTACTAAATACACAACCCCAGCATTTT. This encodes CASSPVLNTQPQHF.

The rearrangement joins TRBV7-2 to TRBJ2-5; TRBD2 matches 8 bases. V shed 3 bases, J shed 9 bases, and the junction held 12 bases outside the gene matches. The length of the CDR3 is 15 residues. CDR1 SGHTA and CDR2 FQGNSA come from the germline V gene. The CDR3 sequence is CASSLGPAGEIPQYF. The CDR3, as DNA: TGTGCCAGCAGCTTGGGTCCAGCGGGAGAAATTCCCCAGTACTTC.

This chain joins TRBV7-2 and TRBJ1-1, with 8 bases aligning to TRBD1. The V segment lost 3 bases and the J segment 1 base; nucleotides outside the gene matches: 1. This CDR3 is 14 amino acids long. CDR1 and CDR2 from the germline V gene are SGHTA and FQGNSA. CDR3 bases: TGTGCCAGCAGCTTCCAGGGGGCGAACACTGAAGCTTTCTTT. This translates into CASSFQGANTEAFF.

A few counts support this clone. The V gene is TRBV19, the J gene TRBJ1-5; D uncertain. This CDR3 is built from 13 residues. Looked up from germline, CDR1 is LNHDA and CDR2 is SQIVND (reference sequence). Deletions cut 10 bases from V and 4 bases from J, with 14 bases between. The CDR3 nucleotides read TGTGCCACCACGCCCCATAGAAATCAGCCCCAGCATTTT. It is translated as CATTPHRNQPQHF.

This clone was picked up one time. CDR3 protein: CASSISTGSTYEQYF. CDR3 in DNA: TGTGCCAGTAGTATTAGTACAGGGAGTACCTACGAGCAGTACTTC. The chain employs TRBV19 and TRBJ2-7; D is possibly TRBD1 (6 bases). Germline values: CDR1 LNHDA, CDR2 SQIVND (reference sequence). V was trimmed by 3 bases and J by 2 bases, leaving 14 bases between them. This CDR3 is 15 amino acids long. The whole variable domain, filled in from reference TRBV19 and TRBJ2-7, reads DGGITQSPKYLFRKEGQNVTLSCEQNLNHDAMYWYRQDPGQGLRLIYYSQIVNDFQKGDIAEGYSVSREKKESFPLTVTSAQKNPTAFYLCASSISTGSTYEQYFGPGTRLTVT.